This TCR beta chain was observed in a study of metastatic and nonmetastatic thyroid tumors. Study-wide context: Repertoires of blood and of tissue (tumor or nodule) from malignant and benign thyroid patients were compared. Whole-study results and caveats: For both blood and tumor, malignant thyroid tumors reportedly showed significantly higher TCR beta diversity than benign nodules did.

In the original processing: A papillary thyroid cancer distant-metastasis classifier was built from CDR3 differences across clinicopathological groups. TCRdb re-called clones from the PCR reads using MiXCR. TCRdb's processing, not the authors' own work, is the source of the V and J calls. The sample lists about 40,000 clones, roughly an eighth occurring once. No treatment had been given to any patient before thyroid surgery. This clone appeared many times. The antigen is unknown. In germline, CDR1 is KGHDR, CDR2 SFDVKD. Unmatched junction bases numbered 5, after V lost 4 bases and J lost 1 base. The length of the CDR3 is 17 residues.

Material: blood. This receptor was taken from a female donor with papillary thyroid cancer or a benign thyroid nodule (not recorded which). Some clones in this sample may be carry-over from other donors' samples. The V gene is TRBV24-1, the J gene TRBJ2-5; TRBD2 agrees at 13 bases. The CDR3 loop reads CATSDPGTSGTQETQYF. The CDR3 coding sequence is TGTGCCACCAGTGACCCAGGGACTAGCGGGACCCAAGAGACCCAGTACTTC.